The clone carrying this T cell receptor beta chain was detected once. Antigen specificity is unknown. Its ends do not fully match the called genes, so a read error is possible. TCRdb processed the 5' RACE reads anew with MiXCR; each CDR3 protein has one entry. The sample has around 1.7 million distinct CDR3 sequences, under 35% seen once; the top ten hold more than 0.25%. The CDR3 runs 16 residues. Germline CDR1 reads SEHNR; CDR2 reads FQNEAQ (reference sequence). These data come from a study of identical twins. Study-level points and caveats: Cord blood's abundant beta clonotypes had fewer insertions, unlike memory repertoires. The presence of invariant MAIT and iNKT cells could partly confound analyses of zero-insertion sequences.

This chain uses TRBV7-9 with TRBJ1-4; D may be TRBD1 (5 bases). This sequence originates from a newborn girl in good health. The sequencing input was cord blood. CDR3: CASGFWTGAQNEKLFF. The DNA for the CDR3 is TGTGCCAGCGGCTTTTGGACTGGGGCCCAGAATGAAAAACTGTTTTTT.